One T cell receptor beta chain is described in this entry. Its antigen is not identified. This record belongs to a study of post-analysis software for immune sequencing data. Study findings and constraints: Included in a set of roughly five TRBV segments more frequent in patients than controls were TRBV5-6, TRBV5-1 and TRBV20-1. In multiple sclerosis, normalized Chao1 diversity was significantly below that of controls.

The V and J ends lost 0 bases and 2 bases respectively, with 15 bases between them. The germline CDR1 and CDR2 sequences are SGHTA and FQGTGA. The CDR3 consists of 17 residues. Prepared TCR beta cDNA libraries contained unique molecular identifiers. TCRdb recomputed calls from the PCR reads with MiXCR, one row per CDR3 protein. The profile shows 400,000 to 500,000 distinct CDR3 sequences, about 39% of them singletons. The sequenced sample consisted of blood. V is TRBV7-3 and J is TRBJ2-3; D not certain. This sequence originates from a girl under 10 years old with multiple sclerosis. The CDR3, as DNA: TGTGCCAGCAGCTTAACCACCAGGACCCTTTACACAGATACGCAGTATTTT. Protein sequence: CASSLTTRTLYTDTQYF. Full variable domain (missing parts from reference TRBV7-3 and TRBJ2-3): GAGVSQTPSNKVTEKGKYVELRCDPISGHTALYWYRQSLGQGPEFLIYFQGTGAADDSGLPNDRFFAVRPEGSVSTLKIQRTERGDSAVYLCASSLTTRTLYTDTQYFGPGTRLTVL.